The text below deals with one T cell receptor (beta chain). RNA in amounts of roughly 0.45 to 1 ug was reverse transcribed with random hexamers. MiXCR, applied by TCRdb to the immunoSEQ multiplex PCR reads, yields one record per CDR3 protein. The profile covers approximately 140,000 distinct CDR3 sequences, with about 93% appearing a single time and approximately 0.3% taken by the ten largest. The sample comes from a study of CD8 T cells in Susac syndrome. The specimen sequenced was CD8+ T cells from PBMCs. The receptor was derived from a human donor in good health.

The CDR3 region has the DNA TGCAGTGCTAGACCCCTTACCCTTGAAGCTTTCTTT. As protein: CSARPLTLEAFF. This sequence joins TRBV20-1 and TRBJ1-1; D gene ambiguous. The CDR3 is 12 amino acids. Trimming removed 2 bases at V and 7 bases at J, with 11 bases between. Germline CDR1 DFQATT, CDR2 SNEGSKA (reference sequence).